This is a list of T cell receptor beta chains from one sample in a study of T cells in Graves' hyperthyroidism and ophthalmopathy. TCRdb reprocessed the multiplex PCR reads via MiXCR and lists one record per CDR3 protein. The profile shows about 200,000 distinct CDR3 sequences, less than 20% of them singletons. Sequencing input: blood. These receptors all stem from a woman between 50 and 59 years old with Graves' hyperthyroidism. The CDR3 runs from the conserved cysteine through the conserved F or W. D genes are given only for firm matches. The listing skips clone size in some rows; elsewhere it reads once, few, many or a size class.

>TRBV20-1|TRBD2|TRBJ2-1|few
TGCAGTGCTAGAGCCTACGAGGCTAGCGGGAGCAATGAGCAGTTCTTC
CSARAYEASGSNEQFF
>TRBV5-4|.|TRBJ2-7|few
TGTGCCAGCAGCTTGGGGCAGGAGTACGAGCAGTACTTC
CASSLGQEYEQYF
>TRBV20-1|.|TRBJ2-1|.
TGCAGTGCCCCTAAGTACGACAATTACAATGAGCAGTTCTTC
CSAPKYDNYNEQFF
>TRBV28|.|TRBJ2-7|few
TGTGCCAGCAGTTCCCCGAGCAGGGGCCCCGTTGAGCAGTACTTC
CASSSPSRGPVEQYF
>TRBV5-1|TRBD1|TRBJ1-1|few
TGCGCCAGCAGGTGGGACAGGGGAGGATTAGCTTTCTTT
CASRWDRGGLAFF
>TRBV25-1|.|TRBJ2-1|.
TGTGCCAGCAGTGGCCCTCGTGGGCCTAAGGTATACAATGAGCAGTTCTTC
CASSGPRGPKVYNEQFF
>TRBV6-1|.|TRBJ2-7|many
TGTGCCAGCACTCCCGGGACGGTCGCCCACGAGCAGTACTTC
CASTPGTVAHEQYF
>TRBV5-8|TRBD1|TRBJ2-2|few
TGTGCCAGCAGCCCCGGGACAGGGGGCTATACCGGGGAGCTGTTTTTT
CASSPGTGGYTGELFF
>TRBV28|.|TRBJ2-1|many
TGTGCCAGCAGTTTATATATTAGGACTCCGAACAATGAGCAGTTCTTC
CASSLYIRTPNNEQFF
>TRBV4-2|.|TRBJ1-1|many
TGTGCCAGCAGCCAAGAGAGCACGGTGAACACTGAAGCTTTCTTT
CASSQESTVNTEAFF
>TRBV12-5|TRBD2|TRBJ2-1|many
TGTGCTAGTGGTTTGGTACAGGGGAGCGGGAGGCCCAATGAGCAGTTCTTC
CASGLVQGSGRPNEQFF
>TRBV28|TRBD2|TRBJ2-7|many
TGTGCCAGCAGTCCGCCGCTAGCGGCCTACGAGCAGTACTTC
CASSPPLAAYEQYF
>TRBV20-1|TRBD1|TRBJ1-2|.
TGCAGTGGGGTGCACAGGGGGTATGGCTACACCTTC
CSGVHRGYGYTF
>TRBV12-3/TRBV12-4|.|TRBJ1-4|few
TGTGCCAGCAACTTGGTCCAAGGGGAAAAACTGTTTTTT
CASNLVQGEKLFF
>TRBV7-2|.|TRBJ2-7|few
TGTGCCAGCAGCTTAACGTGGTCTTCCGAGCAGTACTTC
CASSLTWSSEQYF
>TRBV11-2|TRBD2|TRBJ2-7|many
TGTGCCAGCAGCAGTACTAGCGGGAGAGACTACGAGCAGTACTTC
CASSSTSGRDYEQYF
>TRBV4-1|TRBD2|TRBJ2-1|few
TGCGCCAGCAGCCAAGAAACTAGCGGGAGGATACAGTTCTTC
CASSQETSGRIQFF
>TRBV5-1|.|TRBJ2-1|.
TGCGCCAGCAGCTTTTTTTCCAATGAGCAGTTCTTC
CASSFFSNEQFF
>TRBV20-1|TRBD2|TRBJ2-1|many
TGCAGTGCTATTTTCCGACCAGGGTTTCGGGGCGGGAGCTCCTACAATGAGCAGTTCTTC
CSAIFRPGFRGGSSYNEQFF
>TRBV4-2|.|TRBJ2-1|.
TGTGCCAGCAGCCAGGTAGCGGCTAGCTCCTACAATGAGCAGTTCTTC
CASSQVAASSYNEQFF
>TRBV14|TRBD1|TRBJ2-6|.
TGTGCCAGCAGCCGCGTAACCAGTTCCGGACAGGGAACCTACTCTGGGGCCAACGTCCTGACTTTC
CASSRVTSSGQGTYSGANVLTF
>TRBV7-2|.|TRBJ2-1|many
TGTGCCAGCAGCTTACCGTCCACCAGGAAGCAGTTCTTC
CASSLPSTRKQFF
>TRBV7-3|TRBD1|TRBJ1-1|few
TGTGCCAGCAGCTACAGGGGAGACACTGAAGCTTTCTTT
CASSYRGDTEAFF
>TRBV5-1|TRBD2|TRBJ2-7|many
TGCGCCAGCACCAGCGGGAGGGACTCCTACGAGCAGTACTTC
CASTSGRDSYEQYF
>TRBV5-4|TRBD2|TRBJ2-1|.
TGTGCCAGCAGCTTGGAACTAGCGGTGGACTCCTACAATGAGCAGTTCTTC
CASSLELAVDSYNEQFF
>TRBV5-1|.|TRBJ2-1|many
TGCGCCAGCAGCTTGGCCCGGGAGAAATGGAATGAGCAGTTCTTC
CASSLAREKWNEQFF
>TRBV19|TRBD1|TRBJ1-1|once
TGTGCCAGTACCACCGTCAGGCAGGGGGCCATAGGCACTGAAGCTTTCTTT
CASTTVRQGAIGTEAFF
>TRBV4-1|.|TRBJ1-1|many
TGCGCCAGCAGCCCCACCCGAGATGGAACTGAAGCTTTCTTT
CASSPTRDGTEAFF
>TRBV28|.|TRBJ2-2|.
TGTGCCAGTACCCTTGGCGGGCGCACCGGGGAGCTGTTTTTT
CASTLGGRTGELFF
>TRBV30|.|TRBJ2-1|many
TGTGCCTGGAGCTTGCTCGAGGGGTATGAGCAGTTCTTC
CAWSLLEGYEQFF
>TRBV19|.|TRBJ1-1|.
TGTGCCAGTACCAAGGACGGAATGAACACTGAAGCTTTCTTT
CASTKDGMNTEAFF
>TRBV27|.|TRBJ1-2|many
TGTGCCAGCAGTTCGAGGACACCTCCCGGCTACACCTTC
CASSSRTPPGYTF
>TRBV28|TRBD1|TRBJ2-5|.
TGTGCCAGCACCCGACAACAGGGGTGGATGGAGACCCAGTACTTC
CASTRQQGWMETQYF
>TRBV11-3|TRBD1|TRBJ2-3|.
TGTGCCAGCAGCGTAGAAACAGGGGGCACAGATACGCAGTATTTT
CASSVETGGTDTQYF
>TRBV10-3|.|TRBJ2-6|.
TGTGCCATCAGTGGACTCTCTGGGGCCAACGTCCTGACTTTC
CAISGLSGANVLTF
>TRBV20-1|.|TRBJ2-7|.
TGCAGTGCTAGAGATCAGAGCCTTACCTCCTACGAGCAGTACTTC
CSARDQSLTSYEQYF
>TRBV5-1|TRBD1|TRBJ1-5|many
TGCGCCAGCAGCGACGGACAGGGGGGTAATCAGCCCCAGCATTTT
CASSDGQGGNQPQHF
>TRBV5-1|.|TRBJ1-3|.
TGCGCCAGCAGCTTGGCAGGGACGGCCTCTGGAAACACCATATATTTT
CASSLAGTASGNTIYF
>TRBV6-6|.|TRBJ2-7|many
TGTGCCAGCAGTTACGGCCGTGGCTACGAGCAGTACTTC
CASSYGRGYEQYF
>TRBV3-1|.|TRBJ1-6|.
TGTGCCAGCAGCCAAGGGGGGGGCGTTGGCTCACCCCTCCACTTT
CASSQGGGVGSPLHF
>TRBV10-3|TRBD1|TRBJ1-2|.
TGTGCCATCAGTGCATCCCGACAGGGGGCGCAAGGCTACACCTTC
CAISASRQGAQGYTF
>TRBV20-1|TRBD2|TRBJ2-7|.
TGCAGTGCTACTAGCGGGAGGGGGGTCGCCTACGAGCAGTACTTC
CSATSGRGVAYEQYF
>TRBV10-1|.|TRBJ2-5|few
TGCGCCAGCAGTGATCCTAGACAAGAGACCCAGTACTTC
CASSDPRQETQYF
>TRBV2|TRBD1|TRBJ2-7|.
TGTGCCAGCAGTGAAGGCCCAGGGGGCGTCTACGAGCAGTACTTC
CASSEGPGGVYEQYF
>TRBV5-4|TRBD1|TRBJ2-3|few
TGTGCCAGCAGCCTACGGACAGGGGGCAGCACAGATACGCAGTATTTT
CASSLRTGGSTDTQYF
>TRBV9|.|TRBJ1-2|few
TGTGCCAGCCAGGATGGGCCAGAAATTTCAGACTATGGCTACACCTTC
CASQDGPEISDYGYTF
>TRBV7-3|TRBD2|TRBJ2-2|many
TGTGCCAGCAGCTTGATGGGACTACCGAACACCGGGGAGCTGTTTTTT
CASSLMGLPNTGELFF
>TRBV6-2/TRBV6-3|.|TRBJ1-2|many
TGTGCCAGCAGAGGAAATGGCTACACCTTC
CASRGNGYTF
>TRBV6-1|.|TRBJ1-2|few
TGTGCCGCTGGCGGCTACACCTTC
CAAGGYTF